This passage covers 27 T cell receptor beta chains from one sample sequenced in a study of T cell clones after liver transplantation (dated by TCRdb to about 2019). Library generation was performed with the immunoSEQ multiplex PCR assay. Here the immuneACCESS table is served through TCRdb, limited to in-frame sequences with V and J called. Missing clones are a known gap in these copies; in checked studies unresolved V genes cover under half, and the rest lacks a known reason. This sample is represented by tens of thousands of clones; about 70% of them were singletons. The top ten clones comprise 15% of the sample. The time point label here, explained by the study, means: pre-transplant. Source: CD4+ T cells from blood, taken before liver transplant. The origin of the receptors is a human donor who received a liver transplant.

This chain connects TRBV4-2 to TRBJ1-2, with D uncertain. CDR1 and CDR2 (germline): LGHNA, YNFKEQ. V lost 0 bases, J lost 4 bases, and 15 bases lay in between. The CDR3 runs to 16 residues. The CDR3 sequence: CASSQDVKEAGYGYTF. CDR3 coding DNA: TGTGCCAGCAGCCAAGATGTCAAGGAAGCAGGCTATGGCTACACCTTC.

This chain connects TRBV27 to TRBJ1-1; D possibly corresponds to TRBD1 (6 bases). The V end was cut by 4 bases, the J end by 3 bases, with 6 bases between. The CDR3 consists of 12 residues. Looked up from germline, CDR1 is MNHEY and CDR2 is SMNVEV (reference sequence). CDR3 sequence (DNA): TGTGCCAGCAGTTCAGGGGACACTGAAGCTTTCTTT. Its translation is CASSSGDTEAFF.

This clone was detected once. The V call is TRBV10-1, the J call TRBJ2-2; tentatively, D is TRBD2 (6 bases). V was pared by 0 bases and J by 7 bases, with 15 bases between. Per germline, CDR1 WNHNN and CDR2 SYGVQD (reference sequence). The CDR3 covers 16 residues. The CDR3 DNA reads TGCGCCAGCAGTGAGTCCCGAGGAGGGGAGGTCGGGGAGCTGTTTTTT. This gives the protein CASSESRGGEVGELFF.

DNA of the CDR3: TGTGCCAGCACCGTAACTTCCTCGTCACAGCAGTTCTTC. This sequence encodes CASTVTSSSQQFF. J is TRBJ2-1 and V is TRBV2; D remains unclear. Germline V gives CDR1 SNHLY, CDR2 FYNNEI. V shed 7 bases and J shed 11 bases, with 18 bases lying between them. This CDR3 spans 13 amino acids.

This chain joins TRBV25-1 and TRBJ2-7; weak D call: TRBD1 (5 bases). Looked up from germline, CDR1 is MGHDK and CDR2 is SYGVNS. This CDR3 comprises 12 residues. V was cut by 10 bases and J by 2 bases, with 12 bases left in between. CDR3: CATSTVAYEQYF. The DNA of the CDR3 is TGTGCCACTTCGACAGTCGCCTACGAGCAGTACTTC.

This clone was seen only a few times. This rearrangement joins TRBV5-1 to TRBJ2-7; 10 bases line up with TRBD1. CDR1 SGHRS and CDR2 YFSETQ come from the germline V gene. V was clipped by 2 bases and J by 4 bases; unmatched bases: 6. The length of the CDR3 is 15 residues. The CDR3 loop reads CASSFSTGQGYEQYF. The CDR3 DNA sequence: TGCGCCAGCAGCTTTTCCACGGGACAGGGGTACGAGCAGTACTTC.

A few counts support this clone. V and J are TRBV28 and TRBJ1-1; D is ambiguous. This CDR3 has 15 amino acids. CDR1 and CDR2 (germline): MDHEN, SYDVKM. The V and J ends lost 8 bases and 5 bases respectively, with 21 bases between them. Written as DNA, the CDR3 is TGTGCCAGCCACTCAAGAGCAGGTGCAGGTACTGAAGCTTTCTTT. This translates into CASHSRAGAGTEAFF.

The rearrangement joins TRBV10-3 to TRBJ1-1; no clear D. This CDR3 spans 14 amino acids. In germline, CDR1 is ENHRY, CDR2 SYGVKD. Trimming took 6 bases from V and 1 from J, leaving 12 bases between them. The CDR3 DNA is TGTGCCATCAGCGATGACCTAGAGAACACTGAAGCTTTCTTT. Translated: CAISDDLENTEAFF.

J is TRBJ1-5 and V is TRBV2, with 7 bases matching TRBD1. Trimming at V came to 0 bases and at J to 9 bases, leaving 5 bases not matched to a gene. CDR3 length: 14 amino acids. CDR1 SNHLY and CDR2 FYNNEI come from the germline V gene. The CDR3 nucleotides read TGTGCCAGCAGTGAAGCGGGGACAGCTCCGCCCCAGCATTTT. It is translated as CASSEAGTAPPQHF.

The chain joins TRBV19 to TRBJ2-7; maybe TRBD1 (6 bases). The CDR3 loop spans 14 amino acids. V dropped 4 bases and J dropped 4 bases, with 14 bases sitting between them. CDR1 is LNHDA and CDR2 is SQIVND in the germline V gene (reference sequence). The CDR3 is CASSTMTGPYEQYF. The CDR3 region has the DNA TGTGCCAGTAGTACGATGACAGGTCCTTACGAGCAGTACTTC.

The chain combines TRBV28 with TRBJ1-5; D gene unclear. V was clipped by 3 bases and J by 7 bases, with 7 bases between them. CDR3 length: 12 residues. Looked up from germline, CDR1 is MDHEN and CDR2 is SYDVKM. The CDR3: CASSLPRQPQHF. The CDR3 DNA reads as TGTGCCAGCAGTTTGCCGAGGCAGCCCCAGCATTTT.

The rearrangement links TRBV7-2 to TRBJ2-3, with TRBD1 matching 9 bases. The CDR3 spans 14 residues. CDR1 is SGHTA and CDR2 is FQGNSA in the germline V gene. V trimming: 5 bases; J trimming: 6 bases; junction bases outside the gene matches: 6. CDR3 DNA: TGTGCCAGCAGCCGACAGGGGGGCCTCGATACGCAGTATTTT. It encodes CASSRQGGLDTQYF.

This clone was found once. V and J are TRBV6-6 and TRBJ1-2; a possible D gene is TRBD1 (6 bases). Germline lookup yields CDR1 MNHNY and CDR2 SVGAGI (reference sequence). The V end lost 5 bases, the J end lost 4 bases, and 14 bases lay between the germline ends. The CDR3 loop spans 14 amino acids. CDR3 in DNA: TGTGCCAGCAGTATTCTAACAGGGCCCTATGGCTACACCTTC. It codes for CASSILTGPYGYTF.

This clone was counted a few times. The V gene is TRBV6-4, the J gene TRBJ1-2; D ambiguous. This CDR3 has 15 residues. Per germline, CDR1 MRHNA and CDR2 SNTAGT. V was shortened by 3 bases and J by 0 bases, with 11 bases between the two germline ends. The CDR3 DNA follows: TGTGCCAGCAGTGAAGGCACAGCAGCTAACTATGGCTACACCTTC. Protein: CASSEGTAANYGYTF.

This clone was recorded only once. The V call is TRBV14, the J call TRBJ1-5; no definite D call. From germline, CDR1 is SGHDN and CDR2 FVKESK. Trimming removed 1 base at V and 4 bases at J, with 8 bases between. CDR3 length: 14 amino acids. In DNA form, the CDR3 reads TGTGCCAGCAGCCAAGGCCGAACTAATCAGCCCCAGCATTTT. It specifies CASSQGRTNQPQHF.

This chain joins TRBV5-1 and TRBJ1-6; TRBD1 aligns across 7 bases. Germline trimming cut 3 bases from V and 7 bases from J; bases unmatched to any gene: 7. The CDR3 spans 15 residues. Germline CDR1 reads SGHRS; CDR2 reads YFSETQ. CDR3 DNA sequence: TGCGCCAGCAGCTCCAGACAGGGCCCGAATTCACCCCTCCACTTT. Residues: CASSSRQGPNSPLHF.

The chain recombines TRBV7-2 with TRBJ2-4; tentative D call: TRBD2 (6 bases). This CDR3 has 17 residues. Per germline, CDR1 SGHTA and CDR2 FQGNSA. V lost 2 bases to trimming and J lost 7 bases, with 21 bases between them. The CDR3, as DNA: TGTGCCAGCAGCTTATGGGGCGGGACCCCTGAGCGGAACATTCAGTACTTC. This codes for CASSLWGGTPERNIQYF.

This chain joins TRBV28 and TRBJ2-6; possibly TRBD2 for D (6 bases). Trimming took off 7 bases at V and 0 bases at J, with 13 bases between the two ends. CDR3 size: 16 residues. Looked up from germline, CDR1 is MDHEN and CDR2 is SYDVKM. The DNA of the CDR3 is TGTGCCAGCAACCCGTCGGGGGTCTCTGGGGCCAACGTCCTGACTTTC. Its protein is CASNPSGVSGANVLTF. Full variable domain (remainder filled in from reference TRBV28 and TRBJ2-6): DVKVTQSSRYLVKRTGEKVFLECVQDMDHENMFWYRQDPGLGLRLIYFSYDVKMKEKGDIPEGYSVSREKKERFSLILESASTNQTSMYLCASNPSGVSGANVLTFGAGSRLTVL.

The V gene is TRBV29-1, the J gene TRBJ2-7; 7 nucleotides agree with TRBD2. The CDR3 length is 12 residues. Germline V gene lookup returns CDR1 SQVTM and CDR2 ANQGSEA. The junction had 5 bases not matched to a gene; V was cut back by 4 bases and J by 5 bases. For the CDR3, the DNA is TGCAGCGTTGCGGGAGGACTGGACGAGCAGTACTTC. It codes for CSVAGGLDEQYF.

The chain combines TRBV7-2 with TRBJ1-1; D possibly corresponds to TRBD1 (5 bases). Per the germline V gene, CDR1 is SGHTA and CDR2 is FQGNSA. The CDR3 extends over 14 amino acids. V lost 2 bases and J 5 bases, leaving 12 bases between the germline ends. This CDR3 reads CASSLFGGGTEAFF. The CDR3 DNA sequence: TGTGCCAGCAGCTTATTTGGGGGAGGTACTGAAGCTTTCTTT.

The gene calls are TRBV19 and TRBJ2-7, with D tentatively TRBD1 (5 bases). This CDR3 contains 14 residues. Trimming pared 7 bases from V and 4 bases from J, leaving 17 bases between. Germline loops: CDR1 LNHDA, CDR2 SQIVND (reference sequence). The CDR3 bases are TGTGCCAGTAATAGTGGGGCAGGGCCTTACGAGCAGTACTTC. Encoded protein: CASNSGAGPYEQYF.

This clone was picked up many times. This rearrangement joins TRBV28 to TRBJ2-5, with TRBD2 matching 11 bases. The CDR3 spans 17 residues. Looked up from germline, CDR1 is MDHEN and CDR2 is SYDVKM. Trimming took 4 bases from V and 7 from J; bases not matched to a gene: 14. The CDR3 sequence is CASSSTLAGGLGATQYF. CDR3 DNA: TGTGCCAGCAGTTCCACCCTAGCGGGGGGCCTAGGTGCGACCCAGTACTTC.

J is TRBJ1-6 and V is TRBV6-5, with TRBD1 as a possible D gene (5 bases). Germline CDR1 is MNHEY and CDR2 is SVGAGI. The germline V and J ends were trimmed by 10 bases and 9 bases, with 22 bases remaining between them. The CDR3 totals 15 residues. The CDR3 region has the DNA TGTGCCACTAAGGGCGGACGGTCTCAGGGTTCACCCCTCCACTTT. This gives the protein CATKGGRSQGSPLHF.

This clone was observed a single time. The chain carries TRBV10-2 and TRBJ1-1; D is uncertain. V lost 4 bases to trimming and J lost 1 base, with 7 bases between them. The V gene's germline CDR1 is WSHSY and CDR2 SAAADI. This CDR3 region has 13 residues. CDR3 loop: CASSGSPNTEAFF. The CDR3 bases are TGCGCCAGCAGTGGAAGCCCGAACACTGAAGCTTTCTTT.

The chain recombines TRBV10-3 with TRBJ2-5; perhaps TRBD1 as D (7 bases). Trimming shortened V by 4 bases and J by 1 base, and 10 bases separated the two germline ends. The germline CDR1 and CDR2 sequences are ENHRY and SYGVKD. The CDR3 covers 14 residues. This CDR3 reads CAISVQGGQETQYF. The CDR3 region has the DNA TGTGCCATCAGTGTTCAGGGGGGCCAAGAGACCCAGTACTTC.

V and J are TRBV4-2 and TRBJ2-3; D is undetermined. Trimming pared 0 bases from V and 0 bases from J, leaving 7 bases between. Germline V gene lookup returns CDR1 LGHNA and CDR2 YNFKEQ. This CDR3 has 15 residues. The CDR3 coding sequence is TGTGCCAGCAGCCAAGATCTCGTAAGCACAGATACGCAGTATTTT. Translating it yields CASSQDLVSTDTQYF.

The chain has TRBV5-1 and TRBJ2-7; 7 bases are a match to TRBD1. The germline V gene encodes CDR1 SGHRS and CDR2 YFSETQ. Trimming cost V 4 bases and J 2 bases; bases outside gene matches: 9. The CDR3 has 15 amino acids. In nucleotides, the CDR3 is TGCGCCAGCAGCGACCCACAGGGGATCGCCTACGAGCAGTACTTC. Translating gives CASSDPQGIAYEQYF.